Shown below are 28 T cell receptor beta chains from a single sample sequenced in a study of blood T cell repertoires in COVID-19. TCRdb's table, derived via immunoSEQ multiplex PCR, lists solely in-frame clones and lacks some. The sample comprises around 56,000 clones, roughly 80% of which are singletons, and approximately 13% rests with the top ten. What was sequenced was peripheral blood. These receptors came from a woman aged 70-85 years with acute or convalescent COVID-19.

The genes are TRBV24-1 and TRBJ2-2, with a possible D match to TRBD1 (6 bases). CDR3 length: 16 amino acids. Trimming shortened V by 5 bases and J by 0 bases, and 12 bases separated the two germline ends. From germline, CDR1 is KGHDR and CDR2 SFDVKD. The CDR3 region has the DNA TGTGCCACCAGTGCTTGGACAGTGACGAACACCGGGGAGCTGTTTTTT. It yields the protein CATSAWTVTNTGELFF.

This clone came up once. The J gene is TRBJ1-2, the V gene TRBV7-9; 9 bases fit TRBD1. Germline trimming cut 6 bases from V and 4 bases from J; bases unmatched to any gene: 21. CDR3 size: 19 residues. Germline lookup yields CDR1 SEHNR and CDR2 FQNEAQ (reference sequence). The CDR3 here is CASSSTKLTPGQGSYGYTF. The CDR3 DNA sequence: TGTGCCAGCAGTTCCACTAAACTAACGCCGGGACAGGGTAGCTATGGCTACACCTTC.

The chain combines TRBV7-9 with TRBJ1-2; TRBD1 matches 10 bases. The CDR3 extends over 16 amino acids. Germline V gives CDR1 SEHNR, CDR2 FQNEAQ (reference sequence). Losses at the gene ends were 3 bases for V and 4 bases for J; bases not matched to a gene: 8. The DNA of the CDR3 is TGTGCCAGCAGCTTGAGACAGGGGGCTTACATCTATGGCTACACCTTC. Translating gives CASSLRQGAYIYGYTF.

DNA of the CDR3: TGCGCCAGCAGTGAACTAGCGGGGGTCGGCGGGGAGCTGTTTTTT. Protein product: CASSELAGVGGELFF. The chain uses TRBV10-2 and TRBJ2-2, with 11 bases identical to TRBD2. Germline lookup yields CDR1 WSHSY and CDR2 SAAADI. The V gene end was trimmed by 3 bases and the J gene end by 7 bases; junction bases not matched to a gene: 4. The CDR3 is 15 residues long.

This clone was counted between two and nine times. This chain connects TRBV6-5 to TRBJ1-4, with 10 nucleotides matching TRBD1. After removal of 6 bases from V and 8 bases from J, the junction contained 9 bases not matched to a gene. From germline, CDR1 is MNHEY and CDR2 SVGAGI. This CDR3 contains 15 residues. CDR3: CASSPRDRGREKLFF. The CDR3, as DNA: TGTGCCAGCAGCCCCCGGGACAGGGGTCGGGAAAAACTGTTTTTT.

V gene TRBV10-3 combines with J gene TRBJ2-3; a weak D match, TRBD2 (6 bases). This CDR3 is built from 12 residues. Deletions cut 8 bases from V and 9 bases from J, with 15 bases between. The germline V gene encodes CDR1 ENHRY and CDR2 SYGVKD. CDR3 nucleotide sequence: TGTGCCATCCGGGGGTCCGGGGCGACGCAGTATTTT. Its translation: CAIRGSGATQYF.

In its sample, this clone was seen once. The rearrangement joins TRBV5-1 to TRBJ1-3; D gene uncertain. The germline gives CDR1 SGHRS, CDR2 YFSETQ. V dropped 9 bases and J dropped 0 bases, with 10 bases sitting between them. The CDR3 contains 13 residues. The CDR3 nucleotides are TGCGCCACCAAAGAGAGCTCTGGAAACACCATATATTTT. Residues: CATKESSGNTIYF.

The CDR3 nucleotides are TGCGCCAGCAGCCTGGGGACGACAGGGTCCGAGCAGTACGTC. This encodes CASSLGTTGSEQYV. The rearrangement joins TRBV5-1 to TRBJ2-7; TRBD1 agrees at 7 bases. CDR1 and CDR2 from the germline V gene are SGHRS and YFSETQ. Trimming cost V 4 bases and J 6 bases; bases outside gene matches: 10. The CDR3 totals 14 residues.

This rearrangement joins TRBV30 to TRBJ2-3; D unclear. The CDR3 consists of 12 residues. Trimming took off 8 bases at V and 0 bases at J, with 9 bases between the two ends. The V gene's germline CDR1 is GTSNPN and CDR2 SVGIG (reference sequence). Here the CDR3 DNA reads TGTGCCCTATGGTCCAGCACAGATACGCAGTATTTT. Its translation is CALWSSTDTQYF.

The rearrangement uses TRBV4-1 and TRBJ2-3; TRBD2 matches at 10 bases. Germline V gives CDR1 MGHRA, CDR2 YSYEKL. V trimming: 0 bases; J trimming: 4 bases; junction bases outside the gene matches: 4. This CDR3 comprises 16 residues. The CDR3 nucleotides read TGCGCCAGCAGCCAAGATAGCGGGGGGTATGCAGATACGCAGTATTTT. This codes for CASSQDSGGYADTQYF.

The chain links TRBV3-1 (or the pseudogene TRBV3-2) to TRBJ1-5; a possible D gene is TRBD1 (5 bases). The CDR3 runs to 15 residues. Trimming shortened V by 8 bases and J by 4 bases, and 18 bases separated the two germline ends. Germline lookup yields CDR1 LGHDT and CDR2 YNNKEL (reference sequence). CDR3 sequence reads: CASSVGPPGNQPQHF. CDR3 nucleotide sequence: TGTGCCAGCTCGGTTGGCCCCCCAGGGAATCAGCCCCAGCATTTT.

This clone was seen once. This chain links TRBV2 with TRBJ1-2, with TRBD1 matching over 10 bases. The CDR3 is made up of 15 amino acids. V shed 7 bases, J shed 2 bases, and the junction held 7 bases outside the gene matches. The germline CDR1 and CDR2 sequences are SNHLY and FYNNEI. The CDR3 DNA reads TGTGCCAGCACCCTTGAGGGACAGGGGAACTATGGCTACACCTTC. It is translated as CASTLEGQGNYGYTF.

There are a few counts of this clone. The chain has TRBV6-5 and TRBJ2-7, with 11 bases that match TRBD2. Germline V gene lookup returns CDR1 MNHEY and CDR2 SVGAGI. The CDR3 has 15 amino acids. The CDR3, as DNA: TGTGCCAGCAGGGAGACTAGCGGGGCCTCCCACGAGCAGTACGTC. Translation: CASRETSGASHEQYV.

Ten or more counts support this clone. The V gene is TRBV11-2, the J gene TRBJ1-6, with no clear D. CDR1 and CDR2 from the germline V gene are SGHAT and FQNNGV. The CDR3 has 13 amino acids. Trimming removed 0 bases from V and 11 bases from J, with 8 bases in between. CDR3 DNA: TGTGCCAGCAGCTTAGAGGGGAGGCCACCCCTCCACTTT. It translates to CASSLEGRPPLHF.

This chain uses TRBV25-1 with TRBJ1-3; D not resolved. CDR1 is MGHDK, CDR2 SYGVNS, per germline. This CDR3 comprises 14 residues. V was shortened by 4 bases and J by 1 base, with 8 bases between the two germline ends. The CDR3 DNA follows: TGTGCCAGCAGTGGTAGTCTTTCTGGAAACACCATATATTTT. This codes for CASSGSLSGNTIYF.

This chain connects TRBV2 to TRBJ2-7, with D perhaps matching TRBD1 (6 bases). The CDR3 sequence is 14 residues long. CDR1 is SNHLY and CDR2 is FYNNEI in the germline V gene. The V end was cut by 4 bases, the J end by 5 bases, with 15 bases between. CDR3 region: CASSVEGEGNEQYF. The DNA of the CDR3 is TGTGCCAGCAGTGTAGAGGGGGAAGGGAACGAGCAGTACTTC.

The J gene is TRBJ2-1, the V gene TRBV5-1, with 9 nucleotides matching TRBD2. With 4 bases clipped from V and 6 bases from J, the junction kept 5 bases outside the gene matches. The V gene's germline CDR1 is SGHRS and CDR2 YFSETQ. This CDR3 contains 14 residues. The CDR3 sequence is CASSTGTSTNEQFF. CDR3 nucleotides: TGCGCCAGCAGCACCGGGACTAGCACCAATGAGCAGTTCTTC.

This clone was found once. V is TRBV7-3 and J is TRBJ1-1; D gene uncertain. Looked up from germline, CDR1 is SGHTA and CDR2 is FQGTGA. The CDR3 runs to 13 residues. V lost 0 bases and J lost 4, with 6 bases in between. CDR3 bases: TGTGCCAGCAGCTTAACCCCGAGCACTGAAGCTTTCTTT. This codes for CASSLTPSTEAFF.

The CDR3 sequence is CASIYGTGLQETTNYGYTF. The CDR3 nucleotides are TGTGCCAGCATCTACGGGACAGGGCTACAGGAGACTACTAACTATGGCTACACCTTC. This chain links TRBV27 with TRBJ1-2, with TRBD1 matching 9 bases. After removal of 7 bases from V and 0 bases from J, the junction contained 18 bases not matched to a gene. The CDR3 loop spans 19 amino acids. Germline CDR1 reads MNHEY; CDR2 reads SMNVEV (reference sequence).

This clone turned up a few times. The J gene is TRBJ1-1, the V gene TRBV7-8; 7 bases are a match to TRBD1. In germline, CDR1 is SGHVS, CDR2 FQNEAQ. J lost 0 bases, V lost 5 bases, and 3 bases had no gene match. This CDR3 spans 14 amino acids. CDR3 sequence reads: CASSPGGVNTEAFF. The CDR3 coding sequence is TGTGCCAGCAGCCCAGGGGGAGTGAACACTGAAGCTTTCTTT.

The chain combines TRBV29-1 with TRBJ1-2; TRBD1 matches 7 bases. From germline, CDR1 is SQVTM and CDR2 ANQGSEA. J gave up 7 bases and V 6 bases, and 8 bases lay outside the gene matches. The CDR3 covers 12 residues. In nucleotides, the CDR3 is TGCAGCGTACAGACAGGGCCCGGTGGCTACACCTTC. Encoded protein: CSVQTGPGGYTF.

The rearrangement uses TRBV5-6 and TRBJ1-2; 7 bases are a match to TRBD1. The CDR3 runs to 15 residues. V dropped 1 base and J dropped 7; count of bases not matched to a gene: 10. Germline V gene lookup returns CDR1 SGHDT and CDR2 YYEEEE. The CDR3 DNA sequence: TGTGCCAGCAGCTTGAGGCAGGGGGTTGGTAGTGGCTACACCTTC. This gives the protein CASSLRQGVGSGYTF.

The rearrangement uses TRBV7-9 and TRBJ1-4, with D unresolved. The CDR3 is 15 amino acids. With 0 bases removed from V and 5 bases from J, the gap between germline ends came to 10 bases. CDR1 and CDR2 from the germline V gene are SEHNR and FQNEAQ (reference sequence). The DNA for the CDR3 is TGTGCCAGCAGCTTAGCAAGAGGGCAGAATGAAAAACTGTTTTTT. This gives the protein CASSLARGQNEKLFF.

The CDR3 region is CATRGRGAGTDTQYF. The CDR3 DNA follows: TGTGCCACCAGGGGGCGGGGGGCCGGCACAGATACGCAGTATTTT. The chain recombines TRBV24-1 with TRBJ2-3; 8 positions match TRBD2. The CDR3 has 15 amino acids. Germline CDR1 and CDR2: KGHDR and SFDVKD. The V segment lost 7 bases and the J segment 1 base; nucleotides outside the gene matches: 6.

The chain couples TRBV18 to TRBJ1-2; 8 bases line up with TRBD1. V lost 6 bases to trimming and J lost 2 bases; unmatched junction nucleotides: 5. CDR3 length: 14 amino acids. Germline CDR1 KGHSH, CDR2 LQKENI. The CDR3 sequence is CASSQPGGNYGYTF. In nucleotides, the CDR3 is TGTGCCAGCTCCCAGCCAGGGGGCAACTATGGCTACACCTTC.

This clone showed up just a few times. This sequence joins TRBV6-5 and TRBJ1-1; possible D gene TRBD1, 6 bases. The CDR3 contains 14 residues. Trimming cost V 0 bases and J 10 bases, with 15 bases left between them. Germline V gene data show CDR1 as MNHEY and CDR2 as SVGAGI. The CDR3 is CASSYSPGDRRAFF. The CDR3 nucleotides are TGTGCCAGCAGTTACTCCCCAGGGGATAGGCGAGCTTTCTTT.

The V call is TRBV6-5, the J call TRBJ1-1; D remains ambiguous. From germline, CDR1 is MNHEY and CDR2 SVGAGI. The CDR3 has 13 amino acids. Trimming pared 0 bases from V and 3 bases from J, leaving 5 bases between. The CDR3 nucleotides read TGTGCCAGCAGTTACTCTCGTCACACTGAAGCTTTCTTT. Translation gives CASSYSRHTEAFF.

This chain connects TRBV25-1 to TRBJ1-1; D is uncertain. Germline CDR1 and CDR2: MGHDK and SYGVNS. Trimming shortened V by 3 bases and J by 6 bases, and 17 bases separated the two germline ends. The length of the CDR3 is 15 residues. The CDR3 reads CASSDYPLGSPEAFF. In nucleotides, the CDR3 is TGTGCCAGCAGTGACTACCCCTTGGGGAGTCCTGAAGCTTTCTTT.